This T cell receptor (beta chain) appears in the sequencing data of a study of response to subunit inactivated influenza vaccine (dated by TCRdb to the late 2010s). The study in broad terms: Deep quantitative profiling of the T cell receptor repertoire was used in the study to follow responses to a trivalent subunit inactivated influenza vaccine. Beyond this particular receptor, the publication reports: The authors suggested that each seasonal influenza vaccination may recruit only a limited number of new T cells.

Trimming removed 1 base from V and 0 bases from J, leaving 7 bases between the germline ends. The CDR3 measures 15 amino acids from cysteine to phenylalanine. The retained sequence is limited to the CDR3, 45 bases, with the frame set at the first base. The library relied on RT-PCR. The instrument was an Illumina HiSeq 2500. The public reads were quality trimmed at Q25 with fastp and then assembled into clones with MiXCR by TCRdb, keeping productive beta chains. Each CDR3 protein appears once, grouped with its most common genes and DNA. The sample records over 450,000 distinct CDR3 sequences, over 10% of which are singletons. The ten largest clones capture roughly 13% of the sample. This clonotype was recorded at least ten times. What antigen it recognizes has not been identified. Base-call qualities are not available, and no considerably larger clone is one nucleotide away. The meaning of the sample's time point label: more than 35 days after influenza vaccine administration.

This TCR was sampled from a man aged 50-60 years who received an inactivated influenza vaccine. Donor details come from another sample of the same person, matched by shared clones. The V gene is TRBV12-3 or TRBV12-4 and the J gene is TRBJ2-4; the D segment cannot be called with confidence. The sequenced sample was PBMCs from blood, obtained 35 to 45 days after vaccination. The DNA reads TGTGCCAGCAGTTTAGGAGAGGTAGCCAAAAACATTCAGTACTTC. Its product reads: CASSLGEVAKNIQYF.